This TCR beta chain was documented in a study of blood T cell repertoires in COVID-19. Trimming took 3 bases from V and 2 from J, leaving 17 bases between them. The CDR3 has 16 amino acids. Germline V gene sequence: CDR1 DFQATT, CDR2 SNEGSKA (reference sequence). Using immunoSEQ multiplex PCR, the repertoire was profiled, and TCRdb retains in-frame clones only, with some absent. This table holds 250,000 to 300,000 clones, more than 85% found once. The sample consisted of peripheral blood. This TCR came from a woman aged 25 to 39 with COVID-19, enrolled during active disease. The chain uses TRBV20-1 and TRBJ2-1, with D perhaps TRBD1 or TRBD2 (5 bases each). For the CDR3, the DNA is TGCAGTGCTAGTGGACTCAGGGCTATTACCTACAATGAGCAGTTCTTC. It yields the protein CSASGLRAITYNEQFF.